A single sample is the source of the 27 T cell receptor beta chains below, sequenced in a study of blood T cell repertoires in COVID-19. Here immunoSEQ multiplex PCR was the method, and the copy in TCRdb shows in-frame clones only, minus some. The data hold some 320,000 clones, with over 75% observed a single time. Sequenced input: peripheral blood. The receptors stem from a human donor in a cohort sampled during active COVID-19.

DNA for the CDR3: TGCGCCAGCAGACTAGCCAACGCCAAAAACATTCAGTACTTC. This translates into CASRLANAKNIQYF. The J gene is TRBJ2-4, the V gene TRBV10-2; a weak D match, TRBD2 (6 bases). V gave up 6 bases and J gave up 1 base, with 10 bases separating them. The CDR3 contains 14 residues. Germline V lookup: CDR1 WSHSY, CDR2 SAAADI.

The chain has TRBV29-1 and TRBJ2-4; D call uncertain. Germline V lookup: CDR1 SQVTM, CDR2 ANQGSEA. V shed 6 bases and J shed 1 base, with 13 bases lying between them. The CDR3 has 14 amino acids. The CDR3 loop is CSVIVSYAKNIQYF. CDR3 DNA sequence: TGCAGCGTGATAGTGTCCTACGCCAAAAACATTCAGTACTTC.

Details on this clone: Other DNA sequences in this sample translate to the same CDR3. The V call is TRBV12-5, the J call TRBJ1-5, with D unclear. Trimming cost V 1 base and J 4 bases, with 5 bases left between them. Germline V lookup: CDR1 LGHNT, CDR2 FRNRAP. The CDR3 loop spans 13 amino acids. The CDR3 region is CASGLDRNQPQHF. The CDR3 DNA reads TGTGCTAGTGGTTTGGACAGAAATCAGCCCCAGCATTTT.

Comment on this clone: Other DNA sequences within the sample encode an identical CDR3. This chain links TRBV6-5 with TRBJ1-1; TRBD1 agrees at 8 bases. Losses at the gene ends were 0 bases for V and 4 bases for J; bases not matched to a gene: 1. The CDR3 is 14 amino acids. Germline V gene sequence: CDR1 MNHEY, CDR2 SVGAGI. The CDR3 loop reads CASSYSTGGTEAFF. CDR3 coding DNA: TGTGCCAGCAGTTACTCTACAGGGGGCACTGAAGCTTTCTTT.

This clone was observed a single time. This chain joins TRBV7-2 and TRBJ1-1; a weak D match, TRBD1 (6 bases). Deletions cut 5 bases from V and 0 bases from J, with 10 bases between. Germline V gives CDR1 SGHTA, CDR2 FQGNSA. The CDR3 has 14 residues. The CDR3 protein is CASSADRMNTEAFF. CDR3 nucleotides: TGTGCCAGCAGCGCAGACAGGATGAACACTGAAGCTTTCTTT.

The chain links TRBV6-1 to TRBJ1-2; D unclear. Germline CDR1 reads MNHNS; CDR2 reads SASEGT. The V and J ends lost 2 bases and 4 bases respectively, with 17 bases between them. There are 16 residues in the CDR3. The CDR3 is CASSERVLQIGYGYTF. The CDR3 DNA sequence: TGTGCCAGCAGTGAACGGGTCTTGCAGATCGGCTATGGCTACACCTTC.

The J gene is TRBJ1-2, the V gene TRBV27; possibly TRBD1 for D (5 bases). Germline V gives CDR1 MNHEY, CDR2 SMNVEV (reference sequence). V was cut by 3 bases and J by 1 base, with 6 bases left in between. This CDR3 is 13 amino acids long. The CDR3: CASSLTVNYGYTF. CDR3 DNA sequence: TGTGCCAGCAGTTTGACAGTTAACTATGGCTACACCTTC.

The V gene is TRBV10-3, the J gene TRBJ1-6, with 11 bases identical to TRBD1. The J segment lost 10 bases and the V segment lost 3 bases, leaving 5 bases of the junction unmatched. CDR1 and CDR2 (germline): ENHRY, SYGVKD. The CDR3 sequence is 15 residues long. The CDR3 DNA reads TGTGCCATCAGTGAAGGGACAGGGGGTTGGTCACCCCTCCACTTT. Residues: CAISEGTGGWSPLHF.

The rearrangement joins TRBV3-1 (or the pseudogene TRBV3-2) to TRBJ1-2; possible D gene TRBD1, 5 bases. The V gene lost 1 base and the J gene lost 1 base, with 16 bases spanning the gap. Germline V gene sequence: CDR1 LGHDT, CDR2 YNNKEL (reference sequence). The length of the CDR3 is 17 residues. The CDR3 sequence is CASSQGTQRKVNYGYTF. CDR3 DNA: TGTGCCAGCAGCCAAGGGACACAACGAAAAGTTAACTATGGCTACACCTTC.

The V call is TRBV7-3, the J call TRBJ2-3; 7 nucleotides line up with TRBD2. The CDR3 has 16 amino acids. Germline V CDR1 and CDR2: SGHTA, FQGTGA. V lost 5 bases and J lost 1; bases outside the gene matches: 9. The chain's CDR3 is CASSPVSGAGTDTQYF. The CDR3 nucleotides read TGTGCCAGCAGCCCCGTGAGCGGGGCCGGCACAGATACGCAGTATTTT.

The chain joins TRBV30 to TRBJ1-2; D gene uncertain. CDR1 is GTSNPN and CDR2 is SVGIG in the germline V gene (reference sequence). The CDR3 spans 13 residues. The germline V and J ends were trimmed by 1 base and 8 bases, with 14 bases remaining between them. CDR3 region: CAWSGQFEGGYTF. CDR3 coding DNA: TGTGCCTGGAGTGGGCAGTTCGAGGGAGGCTACACCTTC.

This CDR3 is CATSLAVGPQHF. CDR3 nucleotide sequence: TGTGCCACCAGTCTCGCGGTGGGGCCCCAGCATTTT. The rearrangement links TRBV24-1 to TRBJ1-5, with D hard to call. V was clipped by 6 bases and J by 9 bases, with 11 bases between them. Germline CDR1 is KGHDR and CDR2 is SFDVKD. CDR3 length: 12 residues.

The chain uses TRBV27 and TRBJ1-1; D unclear. Trimming removed 6 bases from V and 6 bases from J, with 20 bases in between. Germline V gene data show CDR1 as MNHEY and CDR2 as SMNVEV (reference sequence). The CDR3 extends over 15 amino acids. Written as DNA, the CDR3 is TGTGCCAGCAGATCCTTAACGGGAGTGAGGGCTGAAGCTTTCTTT. Protein sequence: CASRSLTGVRAEAFF.

This clone was detected a few times. For the CDR3, the DNA is TGTGCCAGCAGCCCCCGGACTTCCTCGCAGTATTTT. Protein product: CASSPRTSSQYF. The chain uses TRBV7-8 and TRBJ2-3, with D possibly being TRBD2 (5 bases). Germline CDR1 reads SGHVS; CDR2 reads FQNEAQ. The CDR3 is made up of 12 amino acids. Trimming stripped 5 bases from V and 10 bases from J, with 13 bases between.

The rearrangement links TRBV4-2 to TRBJ2-5; D gene ambiguous. Germline CDR1 LGHNA, CDR2 YNFKEQ. The V end lost 4 bases, the J end lost 3 bases, and 9 bases lay between the germline ends. The CDR3 contains 13 residues. CDR3 loop: CASSPGREETQYF. As DNA, the CDR3 is TGTGCCAGCAGCCCTGGCCGGGAAGAGACCCAGTACTTC.

This chain connects TRBV6-5 to TRBJ1-2, with 8 bases fitting TRBD1. Germline CDR1 reads MNHEY; CDR2 reads SVGAGI. With V trimmed by 4 bases and J by 7 bases, 11 bases remained unmatched. The CDR3 spans 15 residues. CDR3 bases: TGTGCCAGCAGTTCCGACTTATTTACAGGGGGTGGCTACACCTTC. Its protein is CASSSDLFTGGGYTF.

This chain joins TRBV24-1 and TRBJ2-7, with D maybe TRBD1 (6 bases). V lost 2 bases, J lost 0 bases, and 10 bases lay in between. Germline V lookup: CDR1 KGHDR, CDR2 SFDVKD. The CDR3 is 15 amino acids. The CDR3 loop reads CATSDSRTDSYEQYF. The CDR3 DNA reads TGTGCCACCAGTGATTCCCGGACAGACTCCTACGAGCAGTACTTC.

This chain links TRBV7-3 with TRBJ1-6; D unclear. CDR3 length: 16 residues. Germline CDR1 SGHTA, CDR2 FQGTGA. The V and J ends lost 3 bases and 7 bases respectively, with 16 bases between them. CDR3 in amino acids: CASSFQPPGPNSPLHF. The DNA of the CDR3 is TGTGCCAGCAGCTTCCAGCCTCCAGGCCCGAATTCACCCCTCCACTTT. The variable domain in full, completed from reference TRBV7-3 and TRBJ1-6, reads GAGVSQTPSNKVTEKGKYVELRCDPISGHTALYWYRQSLGQGPEFLIYFQGTGAADDSGLPNDRFFAVRPEGSVSTLKIQRTERGDSAVYLCASSFQPPGPNSPLHFGNGTRLTVT.

This clone was seen a handful of times. The chain carries TRBV5-5 and TRBJ1-1; 8 nucleotides agree with TRBD1. The J segment lost 1 base and the V segment lost 2 bases, leaving 1 base of the junction unmatched. From germline, CDR1 is SGHKS and CDR2 YYEKEE (reference sequence). This CDR3 contains 14 residues. CDR3 amino acids: CASSFGTGNTEAFF. Here the CDR3 DNA reads TGTGCCAGCAGCTTCGGGACAGGGAACACTGAAGCTTTCTTT.

This clone was recorded only once. V gene TRBV12-5 combines with J gene TRBJ2-3; unclear D gene. V lost 7 bases to trimming and J lost 2 bases, with 7 bases between them. The CDR3 totals 12 residues. The germline gives CDR1 LGHNT, CDR2 FRNRAP. As DNA, the CDR3 is TGTGCTAGTGACCACACCACAGATACGCAGTATTTT. It is translated as CASDHTTDTQYF.

The chain carries TRBV27 and TRBJ1-1; 8 bases are shared with TRBD1. The CDR3 runs to 17 residues. Germline CDR1 reads MNHEY; CDR2 reads SMNVEV (reference sequence). Unmatched junction bases numbered 12, after V lost 5 bases and J lost 1 base. The CDR3 DNA reads TGTGCCAGCAGTCCCCGGACAGGGACCCTAGGGAACACTGAAGCTTTCTTT. Its translation is CASSPRTGTLGNTEAFF.

The chain carries TRBV12-5 and TRBJ2-5; the match to TRBD2 covers 10 bases. The CDR3 runs 13 residues. Losses at the gene ends were 5 bases for V and 3 bases for J; bases not matched to a gene: 0. Germline CDR1 and CDR2: LGHNT and FRNRAP. CDR3 in amino acids: CASGTSGEETQYF. The CDR3 coding sequence is TGTGCTAGTGGTACTAGCGGGGAAGAGACCCAGTACTTC. Based on the CDR3 plus reference TRBV12-5 and TRBJ2-5, the full variable domain is DARVTQTPRHKVTEMGQEVTMRCQPILGHNTVFWYRQTMMQGLELLAYFRNRAPLDDSGMPKDRFSAEMPDATLATLKIQPSEPRDSAVYFCASGTSGEETQYFGPGTRLLVL.

This clone was seen a single time. The V call is TRBV18, the J call TRBJ2-3; perhaps TRBD1 as D (6 bases). CDR1 and CDR2 from the germline V gene are KGHSH and LQKENI. The CDR3 is made up of 15 amino acids. The ends were cut back, 5 bases at V and 4 bases at J, with 16 bases in the middle. The CDR3 is CASSATGYIADTQYF. CDR3 DNA sequence: TGTGCCAGCTCAGCCACAGGGTACATTGCAGATACGCAGTATTTT. The whole variable domain, remainder taken from reference TRBV18 and TRBJ2-3, is NAGVMQNPRHLVRRRGQEARLRCSPMKGHSHVYWYRQLPEEGLKFMVYLQKENIIDESGMPKERFSAEFPKEGPSILRIQQVVRGDSAAYFCASSATGYIADTQYFGPGTRLTVL.

The rearrangement joins TRBV7-9 to TRBJ1-1; D unclear. Between the trimmed V and J ends, which lost 5 bases and 2 bases, there was a span of 9 bases. The CDR3 extends over 13 amino acids. CDR1 SEHNR and CDR2 FQNEAQ come from the germline V gene (reference sequence). The CDR3 nucleotides read TGTGCCAGCAGCCCAGGTCGTAACACTGAAGCTTTCTTT. This gives the protein CASSPGRNTEAFF. The full variable domain, with the rest looked up from reference TRBV7-9 and TRBJ1-1, is DTGVSQNPRHKITKRGQNVTFRCDPISEHNRLYWYRQTLGQGPEFLTYFQNEAQLEKSRLLSDRFSAERPKGSFSTLEIQRTEQGDSAMYLCASSPGRNTEAFFGQGTRLTVV.

This chain uses TRBV11-2 with TRBJ2-1; 8 bases align to TRBD2. The J segment lost 5 bases and the V segment lost 3 bases, leaving 6 bases of the junction unmatched. CDR3 length: 15 amino acids. CDR1 SGHAT and CDR2 FQNNGV come from the germline V gene. CDR3 region: CASSFGLAGNNEQFF. DNA of the CDR3: TGTGCCAGCAGCTTTGGGTTAGCGGGGAACAATGAGCAGTTCTTC. The complete variable domain, with remaining parts taken from reference TRBV11-2 and TRBJ2-1, reads EAGVAQSPRYKIIEKRQSVAFWCNPISGHATLYWYQQILGQGPKLLIQFQNNGVVDDSQLPKDRFSAERLKGVDSTLKIQPAKLEDSAVYLCASSFGLAGNNEQFFGPGTRLTVL.

This rearrangement joins TRBV7-9 to TRBJ1-2; weak D call: TRBD1 (6 bases). The V end was cut by 5 bases, the J end by 4 bases, with 8 bases between. The CDR3 has 12 residues. Germline assignment: CDR1 SEHNR and CDR2 FQNEAQ (reference sequence). CDR3 DNA sequence: TGTGCCAGCAGCGAACAGGGCTATGGCTACACCTTC. Protein product: CASSEQGYGYTF.

The CDR3 loop reads CATSSTVYNSPLHF. In DNA form, the CDR3 reads TGTGCCACCTCTTCGACAGTCTATAATTCACCCCTCCACTTT. This chain joins TRBV6-4 and TRBJ1-6; tentative D call: TRBD1 (5 bases). V lost 10 bases and J 3 bases, leaving 13 bases between the germline ends. The CDR3 is made up of 14 amino acids. CDR1 and CDR2 (germline): MRHNA, SNTAGT.